The source of this T cell receptor beta chain is a study of OX40 agonist ivuxolimab in advanced cancers. The method was immunoSEQ multiplex PCR; TCRdb's version includes in-frame clones alone and lacks a portion of them. The data show roughly 30,000 clones, approximately 85% seen once. V lost 2 bases, J lost 1 base, and 5 bases stayed unmatched. The CDR3 has 15 amino acids. Germline V gene lookup returns CDR1 MNHEY and CDR2 SVGAGI. The chain recombines TRBV6-5 with TRBJ2-7, with TRBD1 matching over 7 bases. This specimen consisted of CD4+ or CD8+ T cells sorted from blood, obtained in a trial of the OX40 agonist ivuxolimab. This clonotype originated in an adult with an advanced solid tumor such as melanoma, head and neck, liver or kidney cancer. CDR3 nucleotide sequence: TGTGCCAGCAGTTACCGGGACAGACTATCCTACGAGCAGTACTTC. This codes for CASSYRDRLSYEQYF.